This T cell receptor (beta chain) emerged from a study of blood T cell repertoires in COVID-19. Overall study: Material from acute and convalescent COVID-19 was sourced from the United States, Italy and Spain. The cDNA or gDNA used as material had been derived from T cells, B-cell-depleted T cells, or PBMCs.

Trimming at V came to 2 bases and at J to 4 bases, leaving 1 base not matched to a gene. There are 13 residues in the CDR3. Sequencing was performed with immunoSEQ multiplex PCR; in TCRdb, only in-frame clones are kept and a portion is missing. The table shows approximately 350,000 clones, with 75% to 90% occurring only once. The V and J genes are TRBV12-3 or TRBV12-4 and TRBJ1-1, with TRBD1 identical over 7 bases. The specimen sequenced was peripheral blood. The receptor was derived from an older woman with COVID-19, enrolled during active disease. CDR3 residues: CASSLKGATEAFF. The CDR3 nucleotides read TGTGCCAGCAGTTTAAAGGGGGCCACTGAAGCTTTCTTT.